The entry below gives a single T cell receptor beta chain sequence along with its context. Generated by immunoSEQ multiplex PCR, the TCRdb table keeps only in-frame clones and is missing some. The sample holds about 140,000 clones, 80% to 90% seen once. This sample is drawn from a study of control samples from healthy donors and cancer patients. In germline, CDR1 is MDHEN, CDR2 SYDVKM. This CDR3 is built from 16 residues. V gave up 7 bases and J gave up 5 bases, with 18 bases separating them. This TCR came from a man aged 18 to 30 in good health. J is TRBJ1-6 and V is TRBV28; D gene uncertain. Material for sequencing was blood. CDR3 protein: CASTIKARRNNSPLHF. In DNA form, the CDR3 reads TGTGCCAGCACCATTAAGGCACGGAGAAATAATTCACCCCTCCACTTT.